Listed below are T cell receptor beta chains from one sample, sequenced in a study of T cell repertoires in cytomegalovirus infection. TCRdb processed the reads anew with MiXCR; each CDR3 protein has one entry. The sample has about 770,000 distinct CDR3 sequences, approximately 32% seen once; the top ten hold around 14%. Antigens of these TCRs are unknown. The source was cultured CD8+ T cells from PBMCs, collected from culture after CMV antigen stimulation. Source of these receptors: a human donor in good health (CMV status not recorded). Some clones in this sample may be carry-over from other donors' samples. Each CDR3 is given with its conserved first and last residue. A D gene is named only where the DNA matches it firmly. Clone size is given for some rows only: seen once, a few or many times, or a class if the clone is expanded.

V gene: TRBV4-1; J gene: TRBJ2-4; clone size: few; D gene: -; CDR3 protein: CASSQVRSSKNIQYF; CDR3 DNA: TGCGCCAGCAGCCAAGTTCGCAGTTCCAAAAACATTCAGTACTTC
V gene: TRBV25-1; J gene: TRBJ1-1; clone size: -; D gene: TRBD1; CDR3 protein: CASSAPGGPQTEAFF; CDR3 DNA: TGTGCCAGCAGTGCTCCAGGGGGACCACAAACTGAAGCTTTCTTT
V gene: TRBV5-4; J gene: TRBJ1-6; clone size: few; D gene: -; CDR3 protein: CASSLEGWGSPLHF; CDR3 DNA: TGTGCCAGCAGCTTGGAAGGGTGGGGTTCACCCCTCCACTTT
V gene: TRBV5-4; J gene: TRBJ1-1; clone size: -; D gene: -; CDR3 protein: CASSPSELGLNTEAFF; CDR3 DNA: TGTGCCAGCAGCCCTTCCGAACTGGGATTGAACACTGAAGCTTTCTTT
V gene: TRBV7-9; J gene: TRBJ2-1; clone size: few; D gene: -; CDR3 protein: CASSGGDHNEQFF; CDR3 DNA: TGTGCCAGCAGCGGCGGGGACCACAATGAGCAGTTCTTC
V gene: TRBV6-5; J gene: TRBJ1-1; clone size: few; D gene: TRBD1; CDR3 protein: CASSPSTGGVTEAFF; CDR3 DNA: TGTGCCAGCAGTCCCTCAACAGGGGGGGTCACTGAAGCTTTCTTT
V gene: TRBV28; J gene: TRBJ2-3; clone size: -; D gene: -; CDR3 protein: CASSWLFRGSSIRADTQYF; CDR3 DNA: TGTGCCAGCAGTTGGTTGTTCAGGGGTTCTTCGATAAGGGCAGATACGCAGTATTTT
V gene: TRBV20-1; J gene: TRBJ2-2; clone size: -; D gene: -; CDR3 protein: CSARDPVGTLNTGELFF; CDR3 DNA: TGCAGTGCTAGAGATCCAGTAGGGACTTTGAACACCGGGGAGCTGTTTTTT
V gene: TRBV5-4; J gene: TRBJ2-2; clone size: -; D gene: TRBD1; CDR3 protein: CASSDRQGADTGELFF; CDR3 DNA: TGTGCCAGCAGCGACAGACAGGGGGCGGACACCGGGGAGCTGTTTTTT
V gene: TRBV7-6; J gene: TRBJ2-1; clone size: many; D gene: TRBD2; CDR3 protein: CASSPSTSGGNNEQFF; CDR3 DNA: TGTGCCAGCAGCCCGTCCACTAGCGGGGGCAACAATGAGCAGTTCTTC
V gene: TRBV9; J gene: TRBJ2-1; clone size: -; D gene: -; CDR3 protein: CASSGRLGVANEQFF; CDR3 DNA: TGTGCCAGCAGCGGCAGATTGGGGGTAGCGAATGAGCAGTTCTTC
V gene: TRBV9; J gene: TRBJ1-2; clone size: -; D gene: -; CDR3 protein: CASSVARDTHYGYTF; CDR3 DNA: TGTGCCAGCAGCGTAGCCCGGGACACTCACTATGGCTACACCTTC
V gene: TRBV7-6; J gene: TRBJ2-1; clone size: -; D gene: -; CDR3 protein: CASSLRRDNEQFF; CDR3 DNA: TGTGCCAGCAGCTTAAGGAGGGACAATGAGCAGTTCTTC
V gene: TRBV7-6; J gene: TRBJ2-7; clone size: -; D gene: TRBD1; CDR3 protein: CASSRVGTGGLEQYF; CDR3 DNA: TGTGCCAGCAGTCGGGTAGGGACAGGGGGCCTCGAGCAGTACTTC
V gene: TRBV27; J gene: TRBJ1-1; clone size: -; D gene: -; CDR3 protein: CASSFSGGKQVVNTEAFF; CDR3 DNA: TGTGCCAGCAGTTTCTCCGGGGGGAAACAGGTCGTAAACACTGAAGCTTTCTTT
V gene: TRBV25-1; J gene: TRBJ1-2; clone size: -; D gene: TRBD1; CDR3 protein: CATEGGGKGGYTF; CDR3 DNA: TGTGCAACTGAGGGAGGGGGCAAGGGTGGCTACACCTTC
V gene: TRBV6-5; J gene: TRBJ1-2; clone size: -; D gene: -; CDR3 protein: CASSYSRRSDGYTF; CDR3 DNA: TGTGCCAGCAGTTACTCGCGGAGGTCCGATGGCTACACCTTC
V gene: TRBV7-8; J gene: TRBJ2-7; clone size: -; D gene: -; CDR3 protein: CASSLLDSSSYEQYF; CDR3 DNA: TGTGCCAGCAGCTTACTGGACTCTAGCTCCTACGAGCAGTACTTC
V gene: TRBV6-4; J gene: TRBJ1-1; clone size: -; D gene: -; CDR3 protein: CASSWRGVETEAFF; CDR3 DNA: TGTGCCAGCAGTTGGCGGGGAGTGGAAACTGAAGCTTTCTTT
V gene: TRBV20-1; J gene: TRBJ2-7; clone size: -; D gene: TRBD2; CDR3 protein: CSAFRLAGPYEQYF; CDR3 DNA: TGCAGTGCTTTCCGACTAGCGGGGCCCTACGAGCAGTACTTC
V gene: TRBV27; J gene: TRBJ2-3; clone size: -; D gene: -; CDR3 protein: CASRGTSTDTQYF; CDR3 DNA: TGTGCCAGCCGCGGGACCAGCACAGATACGCAGTATTTT
V gene: TRBV13; J gene: TRBJ2-5; clone size: -; D gene: -; CDR3 protein: CASSSPADEETQYF; CDR3 DNA: TGTGCCAGCAGCTCTCCCGCAGACGAAGAGACCCAGTACTTC
V gene: TRBV20-1; J gene: TRBJ1-2; clone size: once; D gene: -; CDR3 protein: CSAEEGSYGYTF; CDR3 DNA: TGCAGTGCGGAGGAGGGCTCCTATGGCTACACCTTC
V gene: TRBV27; J gene: TRBJ1-5; clone size: many; D gene: TRBD1; CDR3 protein: CASRTGGQPQHF; CDR3 DNA: TGTGCCAGCAGGACAGGGGGGCAGCCCCAGCATTTT
V gene: TRBV6-2/TRBV6-3; J gene: TRBJ1-1; clone size: -; D gene: -; CDR3 protein: CASSLGHTRAEAFF; CDR3 DNA: TGTGCCAGCAGTTTGGGACATACCCGTGCTGAAGCTTTCTTT
V gene: TRBV20-1; J gene: TRBJ1-5; clone size: -; D gene: -; CDR3 protein: CSASAGLGDAWSNQPQHF; CDR3 DNA: TGCAGTGCTAGTGCGGGTTTAGGGGACGCGTGGAGCAATCAGCCCCAGCATTTT
V gene: TRBV7-8; J gene: TRBJ2-5; clone size: -; D gene: TRBD1; CDR3 protein: CASSLGDSTQETQYF; CDR3 DNA: TGTGCCAGCAGCTTAGGGGACAGCACCCAAGAGACCCAGTACTTC
V gene: TRBV10-3; J gene: TRBJ2-2; clone size: -; D gene: TRBD1; CDR3 protein: CAISPPPGTVNTGELFF; CDR3 DNA: TGTGCCATCAGTCCGCCCCCCGGGACAGTAAACACCGGGGAGCTGTTTTTT